Here is one TCR beta chain with its context. The same CDR3 arises from other DNA sequences in this sample as well. This record belongs to a study of shared clonotypes between healthy human individuals. Produced via immunoSEQ multiplex PCR; TCRdb's table is partial and in-frame only. The sample contains a few million clones, less than 95% of which appear only once. Germline V gene lookup returns CDR1 SGHTA and CDR2 FQGNSA. V gave up 6 bases and J gave up 1 base, with 3 bases separating them. The CDR3 is 11 residues long. V and J are TRBV7-2 and TRBJ2-5; D gene ambiguous. The TCR comes from a man aged 18 to 29 in good health. Some clones in this sample may be carry-over from other donors' samples. The sequenced material came from naive CD4+ T cells from PBMCs. Subset denoted: CD45RA+ positively selected. The CDR3 loop is CASRSQETQYF. CDR3 in DNA: TGTGCCAGCAGAAGCCAAGAGACCCAGTACTTC.